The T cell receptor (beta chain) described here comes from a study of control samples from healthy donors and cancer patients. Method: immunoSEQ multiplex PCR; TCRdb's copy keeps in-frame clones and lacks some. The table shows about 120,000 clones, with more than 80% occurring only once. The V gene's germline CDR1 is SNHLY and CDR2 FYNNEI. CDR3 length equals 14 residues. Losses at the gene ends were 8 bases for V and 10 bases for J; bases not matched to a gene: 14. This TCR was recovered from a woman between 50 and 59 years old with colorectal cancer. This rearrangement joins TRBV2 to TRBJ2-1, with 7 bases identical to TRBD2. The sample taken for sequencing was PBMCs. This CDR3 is CASGQTGTTGEQFF. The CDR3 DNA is TGTGCCAGCGGCCAGACCGGGACTACGGGGGAGCAGTTCTTC. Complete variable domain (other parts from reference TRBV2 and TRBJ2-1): EPEVTQTPSHQVTQMGQEVILRCVPISNHLYFYWYRQILGQKVEFLVSFYNNEISEKSEIFDDQFSVERPDGSNFTLKIRSTKLEDSAMYFCASGQTGTTGEQFFGPGTRLTVL.